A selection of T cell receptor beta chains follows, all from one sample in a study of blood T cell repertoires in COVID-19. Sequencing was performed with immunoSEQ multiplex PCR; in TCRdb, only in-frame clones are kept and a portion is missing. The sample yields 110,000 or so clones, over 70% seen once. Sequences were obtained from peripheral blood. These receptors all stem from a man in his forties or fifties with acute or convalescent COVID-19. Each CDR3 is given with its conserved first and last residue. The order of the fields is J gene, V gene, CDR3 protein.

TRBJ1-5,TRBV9,CASSAGLGAIQPQHF
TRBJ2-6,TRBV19,CASDGLRGRSGANVLTF
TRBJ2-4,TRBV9,CASSVGGQGDSIQYF
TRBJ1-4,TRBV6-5,CASSFSGREKLFF
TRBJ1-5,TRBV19,CASSTTGGHQPQHF
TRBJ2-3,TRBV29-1,CSVEGRRQGRGTDTQYF
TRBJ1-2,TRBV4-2,CASSRPKAEGLHGYTF
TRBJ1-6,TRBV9,CASSVGGTVDSPLHF
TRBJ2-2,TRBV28,CASSLIPQGAGTGELFF
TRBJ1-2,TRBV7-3,CASSLTSISGGLGYTF
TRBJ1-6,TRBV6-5,CASRRDRGRDSPLHF
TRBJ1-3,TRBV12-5,CASGAPGLISGNTIYF
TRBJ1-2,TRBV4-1,CASSQDREYYGYTF
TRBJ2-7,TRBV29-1,CSVSRGENYEQYF
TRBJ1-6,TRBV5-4,CASRRDRAFNSPLHF
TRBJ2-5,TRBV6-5,CASRKNRGPETQYF
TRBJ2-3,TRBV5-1,CASSFSSGGDTQYF
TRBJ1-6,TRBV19,CASSLQTHRGSPLHF
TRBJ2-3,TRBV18,CASSPPGGLSTDTQYF
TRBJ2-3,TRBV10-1,CASSDGGAGEKDTQYF
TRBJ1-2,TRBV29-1,CSGGRQDNGYTF
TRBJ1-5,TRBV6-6,CASSYIRGNQPQHF
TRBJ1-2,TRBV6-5,CASGQFYGYTF
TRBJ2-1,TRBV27,CASSLPTSGGSYNEQFF
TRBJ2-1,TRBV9,CASSVGLAGGRNEQFF
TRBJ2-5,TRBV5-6,CASSLRGYERKQETQYF
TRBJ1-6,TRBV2,CASSEGRGTNSPLHF
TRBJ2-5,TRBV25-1,CASSLSGGWETQYF
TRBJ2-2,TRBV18,CASSPRTGPGELFF
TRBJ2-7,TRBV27,CASREGGGGFYEQYF
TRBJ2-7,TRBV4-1,CASSQGQGTYEQYF
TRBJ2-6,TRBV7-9,CASSLLQGEFGANVLTF
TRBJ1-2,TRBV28,CASSLGQGKVGYGYTF
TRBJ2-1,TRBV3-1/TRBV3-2,CASSQDPSGAYNEQFF
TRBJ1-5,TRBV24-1,CATSEKDTGGNQPQHF
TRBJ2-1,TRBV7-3,CASSFTGTGGYNEQFF
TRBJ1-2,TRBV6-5,CASRTGTGVNYGYTF
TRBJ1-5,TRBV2,CARKAGNVRQPQHF
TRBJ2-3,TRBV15,CATSRDRTSGGSTDTQYF